This record covers a single TCR beta chain. Its cognate antigen is unknown. These data originate in a study of T-cell reconstitution after alpha-beta-depleted transplantation in children. The CDR3 extends over 17 amino acids. From germline, CDR1 is SGHRS and CDR2 YFSETQ. Unmatched junction bases numbered 7, after V lost 0 bases and J lost 4 bases. A TCRbeta library incorporating unique molecular identifiers was prepared. TCRdb reprocessed the PCR reads via MiXCR and lists one record per CDR3 protein. Of 250,000 to 400,000 distinct CDR3 sequences in the sample, approximately 23% are singletons; the top ten hold approximately 9.9%. Study observations and caveats: Once a year had passed after transplant, T-cell counts and diversity came mostly from newly produced T cells. Surviving recipient T cells and thymic progenitors underlay high day-60 TCRbeta diversity in some patients.

The chain uses TRBV5-1 and TRBJ2-1; TRBD1 aligns across 10 bases. The starting material was PBMCs, mostly from graft donor cells, obtained 180 days after TCRalphabeta/CD19-depleted stem cell transplant. The TCR sequence derives from a male patient aged 10-17 years who had a stem cell transplant for acute lymphoblastic leukemia, so the T cells may come from the graft donor. CDR3 sequence (DNA): TGCGCCAGCAGCTTGGCCACGGGACAGGGGACTTACAATGAGCAGTTCTTC. This codes for CASSLATGQGTYNEQFF.